This T cell receptor beta chain was identified during a study of T cells after posttransplantation cyclophosphamide. Study-level results: Donor-recipient repertoire similarity was low at 1-2 months, rising over year one. Skin or GI-infiltrating T cells shared few TRB sequences with blood.

Using immunoSEQ multiplex PCR, the repertoire was profiled, and TCRdb retains in-frame clones only, with some absent. Among more than 30,000 clones listed, around nine tenths were seen once. J gave up 4 bases and V 1 base, and 12 bases lay outside the gene matches. Per the germline V gene, CDR1 is SGHTA and CDR2 is FQGNSA. This CDR3 contains 17 residues. The naive gate required viable CD3+CD4+ or CD3+CD8+ cells with CCR7+CD45RA+CD45RO-CD95-CD27+CD28+ phenotype. Peripheral blood was collected from the related graft donor on the marrow donation day. Of note for this clone: Its specificity is unknown.

The source material was naive CD4+ T cells sorted from PBMCs. This TCR was recovered from a woman aged 55-70 years in good health, CMV-negative, and a related stem cell transplant donor. The chain has TRBV7-2 and TRBJ1-2; 7 positions match TRBD1. The CDR3 spells CASSLGWTGHSSYGYTF. Here the CDR3 DNA reads TGTGCCAGCAGCTTAGGGTGGACAGGCCACAGCTCCTATGGCTACACCTTC.